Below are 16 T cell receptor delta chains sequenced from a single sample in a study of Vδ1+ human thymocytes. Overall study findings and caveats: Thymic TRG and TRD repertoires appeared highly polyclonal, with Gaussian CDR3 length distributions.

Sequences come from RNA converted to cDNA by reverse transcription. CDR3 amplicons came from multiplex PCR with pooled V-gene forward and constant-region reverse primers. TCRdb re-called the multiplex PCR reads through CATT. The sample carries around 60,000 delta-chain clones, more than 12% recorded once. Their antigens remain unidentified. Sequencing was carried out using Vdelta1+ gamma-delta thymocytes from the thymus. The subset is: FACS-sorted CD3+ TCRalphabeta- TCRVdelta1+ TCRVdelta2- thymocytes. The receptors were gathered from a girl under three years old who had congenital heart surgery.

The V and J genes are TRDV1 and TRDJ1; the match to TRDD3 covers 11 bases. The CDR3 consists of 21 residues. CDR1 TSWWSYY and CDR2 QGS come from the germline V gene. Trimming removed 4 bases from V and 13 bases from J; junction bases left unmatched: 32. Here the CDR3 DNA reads TGTGCTCTTGGGGTTTCTGGATCGCATCTTCCTACTGGTGTTGTGGGGGATACGGACATCTTT. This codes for CALGVSGSHLPTGVVGDTDIF.

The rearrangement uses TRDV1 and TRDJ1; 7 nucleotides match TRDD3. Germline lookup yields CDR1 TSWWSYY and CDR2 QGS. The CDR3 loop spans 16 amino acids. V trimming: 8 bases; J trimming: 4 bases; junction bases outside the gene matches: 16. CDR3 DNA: TGTGCTCTTATAAGGCTTGGGGGAAGGGGCCGCGATAAACTCATCTTT. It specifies CALIRLGGRGRDKLIF.

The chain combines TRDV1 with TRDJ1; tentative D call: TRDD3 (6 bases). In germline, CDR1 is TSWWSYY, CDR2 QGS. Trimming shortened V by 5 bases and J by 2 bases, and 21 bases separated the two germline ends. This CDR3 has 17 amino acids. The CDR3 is CALGRLGYWEETDKLIF. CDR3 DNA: TGTGCTCTTGGGAGACTAGGGTACTGGGAGGAAACCGATAAACTCATCTTT.

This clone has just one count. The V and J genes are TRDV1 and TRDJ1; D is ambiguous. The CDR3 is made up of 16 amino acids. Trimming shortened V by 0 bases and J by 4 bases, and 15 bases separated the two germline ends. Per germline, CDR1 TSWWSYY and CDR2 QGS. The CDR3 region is CALGELPGTHFDKLIF. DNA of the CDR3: TGTGCTCTTGGGGAACTCCCGGGTACCCACTTCGATAAACTCATCTTT.

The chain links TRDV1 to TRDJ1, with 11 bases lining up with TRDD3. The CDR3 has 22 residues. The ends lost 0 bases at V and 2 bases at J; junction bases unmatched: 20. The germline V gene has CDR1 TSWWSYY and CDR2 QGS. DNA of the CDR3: TGTGCTCTTGGGGAACTGAGTCCTACGTCCTGGGGGATACCAAGGGTGACCGATAAACTCATCTTT. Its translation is CALGELSPTSWGIPRVTDKLIF.

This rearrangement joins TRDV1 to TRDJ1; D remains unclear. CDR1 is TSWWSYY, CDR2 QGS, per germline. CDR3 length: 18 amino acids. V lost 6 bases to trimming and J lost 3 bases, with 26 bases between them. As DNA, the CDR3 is TGTGCTCTTGGCACCACTACACTTAGTACTCATTTTTCCGATAAACTCATCTTT. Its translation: CALGTTTLSTHFSDKLIF.

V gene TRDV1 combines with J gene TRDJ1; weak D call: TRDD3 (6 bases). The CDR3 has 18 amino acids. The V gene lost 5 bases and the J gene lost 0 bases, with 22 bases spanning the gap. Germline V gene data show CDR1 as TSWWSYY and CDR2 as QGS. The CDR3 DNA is TGTGCTCTTGGGTCCCAGCCCGGGGGGACGCGGTACACCGATAAACTCATCTTT. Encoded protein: CALGSQPGGTRYTDKLIF.

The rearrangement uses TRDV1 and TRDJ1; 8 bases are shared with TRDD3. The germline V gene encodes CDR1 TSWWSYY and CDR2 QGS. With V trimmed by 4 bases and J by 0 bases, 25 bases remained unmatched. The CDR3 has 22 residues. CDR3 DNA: TGTGCTCTTGGGGGACGCTTCGTACTGGGGGTCTCCGGGCCCTCCTACACCGATAAACTCATCTTT. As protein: CALGGRFVLGVSGPSYTDKLIF.

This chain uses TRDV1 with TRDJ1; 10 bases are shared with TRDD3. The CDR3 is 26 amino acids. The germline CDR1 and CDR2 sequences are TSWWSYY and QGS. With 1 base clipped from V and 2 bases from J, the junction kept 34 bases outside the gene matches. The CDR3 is CALGERWDSYVPYWGITRTLTDKLIF. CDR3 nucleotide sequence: TGTGCTCTTGGGGAACGGTGGGATTCCTACGTACCGTACTGGGGGATTACACGAACCCTAACCGATAAACTCATCTTT.

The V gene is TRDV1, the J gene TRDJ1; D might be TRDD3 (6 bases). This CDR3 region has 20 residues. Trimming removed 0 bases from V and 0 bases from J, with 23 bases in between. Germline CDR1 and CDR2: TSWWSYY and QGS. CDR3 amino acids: CALGELSPWGPPSNTDKLIF. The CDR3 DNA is TGTGCTCTTGGGGAACTATCTCCATGGGGGCCACCCTCTAACACCGATAAACTCATCTTT.

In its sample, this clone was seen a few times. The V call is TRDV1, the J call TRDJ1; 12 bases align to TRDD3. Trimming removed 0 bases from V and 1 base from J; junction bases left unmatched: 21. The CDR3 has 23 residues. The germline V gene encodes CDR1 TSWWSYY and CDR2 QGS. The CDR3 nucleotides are TGTGCTCTTGGGGAACTTCACCTCTTTCCTGTACTGGGGGATACAAAACCCACCGATAAACTCATCTTT. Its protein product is CALGELHLFPVLGDTKPTDKLIF.

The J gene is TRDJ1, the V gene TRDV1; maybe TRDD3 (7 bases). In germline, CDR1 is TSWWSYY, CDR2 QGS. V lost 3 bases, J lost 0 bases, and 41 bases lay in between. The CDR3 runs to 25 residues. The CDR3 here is CALGDPGLPPVTGDPKDPYTDKLIF. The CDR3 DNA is TGTGCTCTTGGGGACCCCGGCCTTCCCCCGGTAACTGGGGATCCTAAAGACCCGTACACCGATAAACTCATCTTT.

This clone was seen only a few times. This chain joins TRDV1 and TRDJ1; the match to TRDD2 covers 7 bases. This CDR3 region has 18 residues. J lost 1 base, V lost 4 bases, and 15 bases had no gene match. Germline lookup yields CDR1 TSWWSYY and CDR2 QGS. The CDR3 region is CALGGNFLQGWGTDKLIF. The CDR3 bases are TGTGCTCTTGGGGGAAATTTCCTACAGGGGTGGGGCACCGATAAACTCATCTTT.

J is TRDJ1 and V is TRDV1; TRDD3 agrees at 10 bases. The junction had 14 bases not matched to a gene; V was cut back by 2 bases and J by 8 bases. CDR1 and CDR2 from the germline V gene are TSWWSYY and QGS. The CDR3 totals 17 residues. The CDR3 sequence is CALGEALNGGYATKLIF. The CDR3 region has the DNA TGTGCTCTTGGGGAAGCCCTCAACGGGGGATACGCTACCAAACTCATCTTT.

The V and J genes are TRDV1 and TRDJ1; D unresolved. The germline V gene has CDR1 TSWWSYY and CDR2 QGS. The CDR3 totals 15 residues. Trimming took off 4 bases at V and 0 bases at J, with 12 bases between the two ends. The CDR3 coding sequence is TGTGCTCTTGGGGGGGAAAAGGGGTACACCGATAAACTCATCTTT. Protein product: CALGGEKGYTDKLIF.

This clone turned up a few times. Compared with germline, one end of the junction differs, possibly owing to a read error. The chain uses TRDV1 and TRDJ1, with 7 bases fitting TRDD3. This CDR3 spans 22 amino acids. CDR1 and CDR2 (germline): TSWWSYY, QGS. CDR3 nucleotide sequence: TGTGCTCTTGGGAAACTACGGAGCTACTGGGGATCCAATCCACCGTACACCGATAAACTCATCTTT. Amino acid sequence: CALGKLRSYWGSNPPYTDKLIF.